What follows are 22 T cell receptor beta chains derived from one specimen sequenced in a study of T-cell reconstitution after alpha-beta-depleted transplantation in children. Unique molecular identifiers were used to barcode this TCRbeta library. TCRdb recomputed calls from the PCR reads with MiXCR, one row per CDR3 protein. The table records around 340,000 distinct CDR3 sequences, more than 10% of them present only once. The material was PBMCs, obtained from the stem cell graft. The receptor set was obtained from a human donor who donated a stem cell graft to a child with Fanconi anemia.

This clonotype was detected many times. The chain combines TRBV20-1 with TRBJ2-3, with D perhaps matching TRBD2 (6 bases). This CDR3 is built from 13 residues. V was pared by 6 bases and J by 2 bases, with 12 bases between. The germline CDR1 and CDR2 sequences are DFQATT and SNEGSKA (reference sequence). DNA for the CDR3: TGCAGTGCGACTAGGGACCACACAGATACGCAGTATTTT. Its protein is CSATRDHTDTQYF.

This clonotype showed up many times. This sequence joins TRBV24-1 and TRBJ1-2, with no clear D. The germline gives CDR1 KGHDR, CDR2 SFDVKD. The CDR3 sequence is 12 residues long. V gave up 3 bases and J gave up 3 bases, with 4 bases separating them. The CDR3 DNA reads TGTGCCACCAGTGATGACCACTATGGCTACACCTTC. Its translation is CATSDDHYGYTF.

In its sample, this clonotype was seen a few times. Germline and junction disagree at one end, which may indicate a read error. The CDR3: CASSLRGGRSTEAFF. Here the CDR3 DNA reads TGTGCCAGCAGCCTTCGGGGCGGGAGAAGCACTGAAGCTTTCTTT. This chain joins TRBV4-1 and TRBJ1-1; D is possibly TRBD1 (5 bases). The CDR3 runs 15 residues. The germline V gene has CDR1 MGHRA and CDR2 YSYEKL.

The chain couples TRBV5-1 to TRBJ2-7; weak D call: TRBD1 (5 bases). Germline CDR1 and CDR2: SGHRS and YFSETQ. The CDR3 totals 15 residues. The V end lost 4 bases, the J end lost 0 bases, and 14 bases lay between the germline ends. For the CDR3, the DNA is TGCGCCAGCAGCAGAGACAGCCTCTCCTCCTACGAGCAGTACTTC. Residues: CASSRDSLSSYEQYF.

This clonotype was counted between two and nine times. This rearrangement joins TRBV10-1 to TRBJ2-7, with D perhaps matching TRBD1 (5 bases). The CDR3 covers 13 residues. V lost 4 bases, J lost 6 bases, and 13 bases lay in between. Germline values: CDR1 WNHNN, CDR2 SYGVQD (reference sequence). CDR3 DNA: TGCGCCAGCAGTGGCAGGGCAACAGGCGAGCAGTACTTC. It yields the protein CASSGRATGEQYF.

The CDR3 DNA reads as TGTGCCAGCAGAAACAGGGACTATCAGCCCCAGCATTTT. This encodes CASRNRDYQPQHF. V is TRBV28 and J is TRBJ1-5; maybe TRBD1 (6 bases). Trimming stripped 6 bases from V and 5 bases from J, with 11 bases between. The CDR3 is 13 amino acids. CDR1 and CDR2 (germline): MDHEN, SYDVKM.

V is TRBV12-3 or TRBV12-4 and J is TRBJ2-5, with unresolved D. The CDR3 sequence is 14 residues long. V was shortened by 6 bases and J by 5 bases, with 16 bases between the two germline ends. The DNA of the CDR3 is TGTGCCAGCAGCTCCGACTGGGCTGGGGAGACCCAGTACTTC. Encoded protein: CASSSDWAGETQYF.

This clonotype has a handful of counts. The rearrangement links TRBV30 to TRBJ1-1, with a possible D match to TRBD1 (5 bases). V shed 4 bases and J shed 2 bases, with 17 bases lying between them. The germline gives CDR1 GTSNPN, CDR2 SVGIG (reference sequence). This CDR3 has 15 residues. CDR3 nucleotides: TGTGCCTGGACGCACGGCATGGGGGGTAACACTGAAGCTTTCTTT. It specifies CAWTHGMGGNTEAFF.

This clonotype was recorded many times. The chain is built from TRBV9 and TRBJ2-5; D ambiguous. V lost 0 bases and J 1 base, leaving 7 bases between the germline ends. CDR3 length equals 14 residues. Germline-derived CDR1 and CDR2 are SGDLS and YYNGEE. CDR3 in DNA: TGTGCCAGCAGCGTAGGAGTCTTCCAAGAGACCCAGTACTTC. Translating gives CASSVGVFQETQYF.

This chain uses TRBV5-1 with TRBJ1-5; 11 bases align to TRBD1. V lost 4 bases to trimming and J lost 6 bases; unmatched junction nucleotides: 6. Looked up from germline, CDR1 is SGHRS and CDR2 is YFSETQ. CDR3 length equals 15 residues. CDR3 nucleotides: TGCGCCAGCAGCGCGGGACAGGGGGGTAGTCAGCCCCAGCATTTT. This gives the protein CASSAGQGGSQPQHF.

In this sample, this clonotype is medium-sized. V usage is TRBV13 and J usage is TRBJ1-4, with TRBD1 matching over 7 bases. CDR1 PRHDT and CDR2 FYEKMQ come from the germline V gene (reference sequence). V gave up 5 bases and J gave up 10 bases; unmatched junction bases: 10. This CDR3 spans 14 amino acids. The CDR3 sequence is CASSLWTGGGKLFF. The CDR3 DNA is TGTGCCAGCAGCCTTTGGACAGGTGGCGGAAAACTGTTTTTT.

J is TRBJ2-1 and V is TRBV4-3; unclear D gene. Germline CDR1 is LGHNA and CDR2 is YSLEER. V was pared by 0 bases and J by 4 bases, with 10 bases between. There are 15 residues in the CDR3. The CDR3 is CASSQEGLGYNEQFF. CDR3 sequence (DNA): TGCGCCAGCAGCCAAGAGGGTTTGGGGTACAATGAGCAGTTCTTC.

The chain links TRBV18 to TRBJ2-7; the D is unclear. The CDR3 is 12 residues long. The germline gives CDR1 KGHSH, CDR2 LQKENI. V was shortened by 3 bases and J by 2 bases, with 5 bases between the two germline ends. This chain's CDR3 is CASSPEPYEQYF. In nucleotides, the CDR3 is TGTGCCAGCTCACCGGAACCCTACGAGCAGTACTTC.

This clonotype was seen a handful of times. The gene calls are TRBV11-2 and TRBJ1-4; 7 nucleotides agree with TRBD1. Germline V gene sequence: CDR1 SGHAT, CDR2 FQNNGV. The CDR3 has 14 residues. After removal of 1 base from V and 8 bases from J, the junction contained 4 bases not matched to a gene. Written as DNA, the CDR3 is TGTGCCAGCAGCTTAGGACAGGGAACCGAAAAACTGTTTTTT. Translating it yields CASSLGQGTEKLFF.

This clonotype has just a few counts. J is TRBJ1-1 and V is TRBV20-1; perhaps TRBD1 as D (5 bases). The CDR3 totals 14 residues. The ends were cut back, 5 bases at V and 4 bases at J, with 17 bases in the middle. Germline V gives CDR1 DFQATT, CDR2 SNEGSKA (reference sequence). The CDR3 sequence: CSAARPGRGTEAFF. CDR3 DNA: TGCAGTGCTGCCCGGCCGGGGAGGGGCACTGAAGCTTTCTTT.

The chain recombines TRBV20-1 with TRBJ1-2; 10 positions agree with TRBD1. Germline V lookup: CDR1 DFQATT, CDR2 SNEGSKA (reference sequence). V lost 4 bases to trimming and J lost 8 bases; unmatched junction nucleotides: 7. CDR3 size: 13 residues. As DNA, the CDR3 is TGCAGTGCTACCCTAGGGACAGGGGACGGCTACACCTTC. It translates to CSATLGTGDGYTF.

This clonotype has at least ten counts. V gene TRBV29-1 combines with J gene TRBJ2-1; possibly TRBD1 for D (5 bases). V gave up 6 bases and J gave up 5 bases, with 17 bases separating them. The CDR3 has 14 residues. Germline CDR1 SQVTM, CDR2 ANQGSEA. Here the CDR3 reads CSVETQGIHNEQFF. The CDR3 DNA reads TGCAGCGTGGAAACCCAGGGTATCCACAATGAGCAGTTCTTC.

This clonotype was observed at least ten times. The chain links TRBV20-1 to TRBJ2-2, with TRBD1 matching 8 bases. The V and J ends lost 3 bases and 3 bases, in that order; junction bases with no gene match: 6. The CDR3 has 15 residues. Germline CDR1 is DFQATT and CDR2 is SNEGSKA (reference sequence). Here the CDR3 DNA reads TGCAGTGCTAGGATCCAGACAGGGGACACCGGGGAGCTGTTTTTT. Translation gives CSARIQTGDTGELFF.

This clonotype was detected ten times or more. V usage is TRBV12-3 or TRBV12-4 and J usage is TRBJ2-1; D remains ambiguous. This CDR3 has 14 residues. Trimming removed 4 bases from V and 7 bases from J, with 14 bases in between. CDR3 region: CASSSPGLGNEQFF. CDR3 DNA: TGTGCCAGCAGTTCGCCGGGCCTGGGGAATGAGCAGTTCTTC.

DNA of the CDR3: TGTGCCAGCTCACCAGGGGATAATTCACCCCTCCACTTT. It specifies CASSPGDNSPLHF. This chain uses TRBV18 with TRBJ1-6; D unresolved. Trimming pared 2 bases from V and 5 bases from J, leaving 4 bases between. CDR1 and CDR2 (germline): KGHSH, LQKENI. This CDR3 is built from 13 residues. The variable domain in full, with the rest retrieved from reference TRBV18 and TRBJ1-6, is NAGVMQNPRHLVRRRGQEARLRCSPMKGHSHVYWYRQLPEEGLKFMVYLQKENIIDESGMPKERFSAEFPKEGPSILRIQQVVRGDSAAYFCASSPGDNSPLHFGNGTRLTVT.

This clonotype was counted only a few times. The chain links TRBV11-2 to TRBJ2-3; D tentatively fits TRBD1 or TRBD2 (6 bases each). V dropped 5 bases and J dropped 1 base, with 13 bases sitting between them. The CDR3 totals 15 residues. The germline CDR1 and CDR2 sequences are SGHAT and FQNNGV. The CDR3 nucleotides read TGTGCCAGCAGCAGGGGGGATGAGGGCACAGATACGCAGTATTTT. Its translation: CASSRGDEGTDTQYF.

There are a few counts of this clonotype. The chain recombines TRBV5-4 with TRBJ2-1; D is possibly TRBD1 or TRBD2 (5 bases each). This CDR3 has 15 amino acids. From germline, CDR1 is SGHNT and CDR2 YYREEE (reference sequence). Trimming cost V 0 bases and J 2 bases, with 9 bases left between them. CDR3 DNA: TGTGCCAGCAGCTTGGACGGGGACCCCTACAATGAGCAGTTCTTC. It encodes CASSLDGDPYNEQFF.